The 18 T cell receptor beta chains below were found in one sample sequenced in a study of a mutant IDH1 vaccine in newly diagnosed glioma. Antigen specificity for these receptors is unknown. Data came from immunoSEQ multiplex PCR; TCRdb stores just in-frame clones and leaves some out. The data contain 30,000 to 40,000 clones, about 83% of them singletons. The sample's time point: week 11, during vaccination. In the vaccine, a single dose held 300 ug of the mutant IDH1 20-mer peptide, along with topical imiquimod. Material: PBMCs, obtained from a glioma patient whose treatment included an IDH1 peptide vaccine. The receptors derive from a middle-aged man with glioma.

The chain couples TRBV7-2 to TRBJ2-5; D perhaps matches TRBD2 (5 bases). V lost 1 base and J lost 6, with 12 bases in between. This CDR3 comprises 14 residues. CDR1 and CDR2 (germline): SGHTA, FQGNSA. The DNA of the CDR3 is TGTGCCAGCAGCTTAGGTAGCGTTGTAAAGACCCAGTACTTC. Translation gives CASSLGSVVKTQYF.

The rearrangement joins TRBV29-1 to TRBJ2-1; 10 bases agree with TRBD2. CDR1 is SQVTM, CDR2 ANQGSEA, per germline. CDR3 length: 13 residues. V dropped 6 bases and J dropped 9; count of bases not matched to a gene: 8. The CDR3 region is CSVPTGTSVEQFF. CDR3 DNA sequence: TGCAGCGTGCCGACCGGGACTAGCGTTGAGCAGTTCTTC.

The rearrangement uses TRBV7-2 and TRBJ2-1; the D gene could be TRBD1 or TRBD2 (6 bases each). The CDR3 is 16 amino acids. Trimming left V 1 base short and J 5 bases short, with 15 bases between. The germline CDR1 and CDR2 sequences are SGHTA and FQGNSA. The DNA of the CDR3 is TGTGCCAGCAGCTTAGTACGCGTTAGGGGGGACAATGAGCAGTTCTTC. Translating it yields CASSLVRVRGDNEQFF.

The chain uses TRBV19 and TRBJ2-7; 12 nucleotides align to TRBD2. The length of the CDR3 is 15 residues. J was trimmed by 5 bases and V by 7 bases; bases with no gene match: 9. The germline CDR1 and CDR2 sequences are LNHDA and SQIVND (reference sequence). The CDR3 coding sequence is TGTGCCAGTACCCTCCGACTAGCGGGAGCCCACGAGCAGTACTTC. It translates to CASTLRLAGAHEQYF. Full variable domain (outside the CDR3, taken from reference TRBV19 and TRBJ2-7): DGGITQSPKYLFRKEGQNVTLSCEQNLNHDAMYWYRQDPGQGLRLIYYSQIVNDFQKGDIAEGYSVSREKKESFPLTVTSAQKNPTAFYLCASTLRLAGAHEQYFGPGTRLTVT.

The chain uses TRBV27 and TRBJ2-6; possibly TRBD1 or TRBD2 for D (5 bases each). Trimming removed 3 bases at V and 2 bases at J, with 14 bases between. This CDR3 has 17 amino acids. Looked up from germline, CDR1 is MNHEY and CDR2 is SMNVEV (reference sequence). CDR3 in DNA: TGTGCCAGCAGTTTTCATGAGGGGAGAGCTGGGGCCAACGTCCTGACTTTC. Its translation: CASSFHEGRAGANVLTF.

The V gene is TRBV6-5, the J gene TRBJ1-1; a possible D gene is TRBD1 (5 bases). The CDR3 loop spans 13 amino acids. V gave up 4 bases and J gave up 7 bases, with 13 bases separating them. Germline CDR1 MNHEY, CDR2 SVGAGI. The CDR3 sequence is CASSSWGDHEAFF. In DNA form, the CDR3 reads TGTGCCAGCAGTTCCTGGGGGGACCATGAAGCTTTCTTT.

This sequence joins TRBV29-1 and TRBJ2-5; 9 positions agree with TRBD2. The CDR3 extends over 15 amino acids. Germline loops: CDR1 SQVTM, CDR2 ANQGSEA. The V gene end was trimmed by 4 bases and the J gene end by 7 bases; junction bases not matched to a gene: 13. The CDR3 coding sequence is TGCAGCGTTGTTTATCCTAGCGGGACGGATTGGACCCAGTACTTC. This codes for CSVVYPSGTDWTQYF.

The CDR3 DNA follows: TGCAGCGTTGTGAGGGAGGGCCGTAATGAGCAGTTCTTC. Its protein is CSVVREGRNEQFF. The chain employs TRBV29-1 and TRBJ2-1; 7 bases match TRBD2. The CDR3 spans 13 residues. Germline CDR1 SQVTM, CDR2 ANQGSEA. J was trimmed by 7 bases and V by 4 bases; bases with no gene match: 7.

This chain connects TRBV29-1 to TRBJ2-1, with TRBD2 matching over 9 bases. The CDR3 has 14 amino acids. Germline-derived CDR1 and CDR2 are SQVTM and ANQGSEA. With 7 bases clipped from V and 8 bases from J, the junction kept 12 bases outside the gene matches. The CDR3 reads CSGGGGRASYEQFF. The CDR3 bases are TGCAGCGGCGGGGGGGGGCGGGCTAGCTATGAGCAGTTCTTC.

V is TRBV6-1 and J is TRBJ1-2, with D perhaps matching TRBD1 (5 bases). The CDR3 has 13 amino acids. Germline CDR1 is MNHNS and CDR2 is SASEGT. Trimming pared 7 bases from V and 2 bases from J, leaving 11 bases between. CDR3 region: CASITTANYGYTF. The CDR3 bases are TGTGCCAGCATTACGACAGCCAACTATGGCTACACCTTC.

This chain links TRBV18 with TRBJ2-7; D might be TRBD1 (6 bases). The CDR3 is 13 residues long. The V and J ends lost 0 bases and 6 bases respectively, with 9 bases between them. Germline values: CDR1 KGHSH, CDR2 LQKENI. CDR3 sequence reads: CASSPPTGIEQYF. The CDR3 DNA sequence: TGTGCCAGCTCACCACCCACAGGGATCGAGCAGTACTTC.

The table lists this clone with a few counts. The CDR3 reads CASRLVDRDVNTEAFF. The CDR3 DNA reads as TGTGCCAGCAGGCTTGTGGACAGGGATGTGAACACTGAAGCTTTCTTT. This chain links TRBV5-4 with TRBJ1-1, with 8 bases lining up with TRBD1. CDR3 length: 16 amino acids. Germline V gene lookup returns CDR1 SGHNT and CDR2 YYREEE (reference sequence). The ends lost 5 bases at V and 0 bases at J; junction bases unmatched: 9.

The chain joins TRBV7-3 to TRBJ2-3, with 9 bases fitting TRBD2. The CDR3 totals 15 residues. V lost 2 bases to trimming and J lost 4 bases; unmatched junction nucleotides: 4. Per germline, CDR1 SGHTA and CDR2 FQGTGA. The CDR3 here is CASSLGGRASDTQYF. The CDR3 DNA reads as TGTGCCAGCAGCTTAGGCGGGAGGGCTTCAGATACGCAGTATTTT.

The genes are TRBV4-2 and TRBJ2-1, with D perhaps matching TRBD2 (6 bases). Germline V gene lookup returns CDR1 LGHNA and CDR2 YNFKEQ. The CDR3 contains 14 residues. The V and J ends lost 0 bases and 6 bases respectively, with 9 bases between them. The CDR3 spells CASSQDTSPNEQFF. CDR3 sequence (DNA): TGTGCCAGCAGCCAAGATACTAGCCCCAATGAGCAGTTCTTC.

The chain employs TRBV5-1 and TRBJ2-5; 8 bases fit TRBD1. The length of the CDR3 is 14 residues. J was trimmed by 2 bases and V by 2 bases; bases with no gene match: 2. The germline V gene has CDR1 SGHRS and CDR2 YFSETQ. CDR3: CASSFRDRQETQYF. In nucleotides, the CDR3 is TGCGCCAGCAGCTTCCGGGACAGGCAAGAGACCCAGTACTTC.

The chain links TRBV9 to TRBJ2-2, with 9 nucleotides matching TRBD1. The CDR3 is 14 residues long. Germline-derived CDR1 and CDR2 are SGDLS and YYNGEE. Germline trimming cut 0 bases from V and 9 bases from J; bases unmatched to any gene: 3. CDR3 in DNA: TGTGCCAGCAGCGTAGCGACAGGGGGAAGGGAGCTGTTTTTT. Amino acid sequence: CASSVATGGRELFF.

This chain links TRBV4-1 with TRBJ2-3, with D perhaps TRBD2 (5 bases). Germline CDR1 and CDR2: MGHRA and YSYEKL. Deletions cut 2 bases from V and 5 bases from J, with 17 bases between. The CDR3 runs 16 residues. The CDR3 spells CASSQTGNPGLDTQYF. The CDR3 coding sequence is TGCGCCAGCAGCCAAACCGGGAACCCGGGGTTAGATACGCAGTATTTT.

The gene calls are TRBV4-3 and TRBJ2-3; D not resolved. V was cut by 8 bases and J by 0 bases, with 12 bases left in between. Germline CDR1 LGHNA, CDR2 YSLEER. The CDR3 runs 14 residues. CDR3 in DNA: TGCGCCAGCCGCAGTCAAACTAGCACAGATACGCAGTATTTT. Translation: CASRSQTSTDTQYF.